The clone carrying this T cell receptor beta chain was seen a handful of times. Its antigen is still unknown. This record comes from a study of cytomegalovirus exposure and HLA in healthy donors. Looking at the study overall: Early release data held 85 million to 95 million unique TCRs from HLA-typed donors. The study, taken as a whole, reports: Researchers catalogued about 150 TCR beta chains as cytomegalovirus-associated.

The CDR3 is 14 residues long. The junction had 4 bases not matched to a gene; V was cut back by 5 bases and J by 1 base. Germline V CDR1 and CDR2: LNHDA, SQIVND (reference sequence). Vbeta (60) and Jbeta (13) primers were used in the PCR. TCRdb's table, derived via immunoSEQ multiplex PCR, lists solely in-frame clones and lacks some. The sample holds over 120,000 clones; 9.7% are singletons and the top ten take 1.8%. The TCR sequence derives from a man aged 50 to 59 in good health and CMV-seronegative. The sequencing sample was made of PBMCs. This chain links TRBV19 with TRBJ2-7; 8 bases map to TRBD1. CDR3 amino acids: CASSGQGPSYEQYF. The CDR3 nucleotides read TGTGCCAGTAGTGGACAGGGACCATCCTACGAGCAGTACTTC.